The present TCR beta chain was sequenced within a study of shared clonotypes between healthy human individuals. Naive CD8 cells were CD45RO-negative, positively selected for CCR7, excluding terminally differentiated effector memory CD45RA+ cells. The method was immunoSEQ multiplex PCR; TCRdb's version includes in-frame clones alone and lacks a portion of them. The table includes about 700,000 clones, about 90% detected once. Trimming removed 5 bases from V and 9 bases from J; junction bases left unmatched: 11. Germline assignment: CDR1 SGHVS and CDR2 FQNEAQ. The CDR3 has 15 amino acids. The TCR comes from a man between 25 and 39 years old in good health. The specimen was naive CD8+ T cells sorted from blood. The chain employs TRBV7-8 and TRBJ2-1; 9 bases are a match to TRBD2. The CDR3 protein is CASSPLAGGGGEQFF. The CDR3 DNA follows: TGTGCCAGCAGCCCTTTGGCGGGAGGGGGAGGTGAGCAGTTCTTC.